Below, one TCR beta chain is given with its context. Its antigen is not identified. Clones were read by immunoSEQ multiplex PCR, and TCRdb kept only the in-frame ones, dropping some. The sample yields more than 300,000 clones, about 86% seen once. Treatment: roughly 19 received Ad26.COV2.S at low or high dose, single or two shots; roughly five received placebo; per-sample allocation not given. Specimen acquisition occurred on day 63 following the initial vaccine or placebo injection. The data derive from a study of Ad26.COV2.S vaccination and SARS-CoV-2 variants. Study outcomes and limitations: It was vaccine recipients, not placebo recipients, who had the higher spike-specific TCR breadth. The TCR breadth and depth analyses may have produced an underestimate of total T cell responses.

The CDR3 sequence is 18 residues long. CDR1 is ENHRY and CDR2 is SYGVKD in the germline V gene. Trimming left V 0 bases short and J 0 bases short, with 15 bases between. Sequenced material: peripheral blood, taken in a trial of Ad26.COV2.S vaccine versus placebo. The rearrangement joins TRBV10-3 to TRBJ2-1; no firm D call. The receptor was isolated from a person aged 18-60 years who received the Ad26.COV2.S COVID-19 vaccine or a placebo. For the CDR3, the DNA is TGTGCCATCAGTGAGTCGATCATGGTAGTTAGCTCCTACAATGAGCAGTTCTTC. It translates to CAISESIMVVSSYNEQFF.